Each of the 26 T cell receptor beta chains below was sequenced from the same sample in a study of blood T cell repertoires in COVID-19. Measured with immunoSEQ multiplex PCR; TCRdb has only the in-frame clones, and not every one. The sample lists a few hundred thousand clones, 87% occurring once. Sequences were obtained from peripheral blood. The receptors were gathered from a man in his late teens or twenties with active or convalescent COVID-19.

The gene calls are TRBV7-2 and TRBJ2-1, with D tentatively TRBD2 (6 bases). The length of the CDR3 is 13 residues. Trimming took off 6 bases at V and 9 bases at J, with 15 bases between the two ends. The germline V gene encodes CDR1 SGHTA and CDR2 FQGNSA. CDR3 amino acids: CASSKATSSEQFF. The CDR3 DNA is TGTGCCAGCAGTAAGGCGACTAGTTCTGAGCAGTTCTTC.

V gene TRBV20-1 combines with J gene TRBJ2-1; D is ambiguous. CDR1 is DFQATT and CDR2 is SNEGSKA in the germline V gene (reference sequence). The CDR3 is 10 amino acids. Trimming left V 8 bases short and J 8 bases short, with 10 bases between. CDR3: CSSYADEQFF. In DNA form, the CDR3 reads TGCAGTTCCTATGCCGATGAGCAGTTCTTC.

The J gene is TRBJ1-1, the V gene TRBV7-8, with 11 bases that match TRBD1. This CDR3 contains 14 residues. The ends lost 5 bases at V and 4 bases at J; junction bases unmatched: 3. Germline V CDR1 and CDR2: SGHVS, FQNEAQ. The CDR3 DNA follows: TGTGCCAGCAGCAAAGGGACAGGGGGCACTGAAGCTTTCTTT. Amino acid sequence: CASSKGTGGTEAFF.

The rearrangement uses TRBV5-1 and TRBJ2-7; D possibly corresponds to TRBD2 (5 bases). Germline V gives CDR1 SGHRS, CDR2 YFSETQ. Between the trimmed V and J ends, which lost 0 bases and 4 bases, there was a span of 35 bases. The CDR3 covers 22 residues. This CDR3 reads CASSLAVAGNSEIESPLYEQYF. The CDR3 DNA sequence: TGCGCCAGCAGCTTGGCCGTGGCCGGGAACTCCGAGATAGAGAGCCCCCTATACGAGCAGTACTTC.

The chain couples TRBV19 to TRBJ2-1; D gene ambiguous. CDR3 size: 15 residues. Trimming cost V 6 bases and J 0 bases, with 12 bases left between them. Germline V CDR1 and CDR2: LNHDA, SQIVND (reference sequence). The CDR3 reads CASSPLRSSYNEQFF. As DNA, the CDR3 is TGTGCCAGTAGCCCCTTGCGAAGCTCCTACAATGAGCAGTTCTTC.

This clone has more than one count but fewer than ten. V gene TRBV6-5 combines with J gene TRBJ2-1; TRBD1 agrees at 10 bases. Trimming at V came to 6 bases and at J to 5 bases, leaving 7 bases not matched to a gene. The CDR3 length is 15 residues. Germline V gene sequence: CDR1 MNHEY, CDR2 SVGAGI. The CDR3 sequence is CASSPGTGVNNEQFF. The CDR3 DNA reads TGTGCCAGCAGCCCCGGGACAGGGGTAAACAATGAGCAGTTCTTC.

The CDR3: CASSSPMRDGYTF. The DNA for the CDR3 is TGTGCCAGCAGTTCCCCCATGCGGGATGGCTACACCTTC. The chain carries TRBV12-3 or TRBV12-4 and TRBJ1-2; no clear D. Deletions cut 4 bases from V and 6 bases from J, with 12 bases between. This CDR3 comprises 13 residues.

This clone was seen only a few times. V gene TRBV5-4 combines with J gene TRBJ1-1; 7 nucleotides match TRBD1. The germline CDR1 and CDR2 sequences are SGHNT and YYREEE (reference sequence). This CDR3 is 14 amino acids long. V shed 4 bases and J 0 bases; nucleotides not matched to a gene: 3. CDR3: CASSQDRMNTEAFF. As DNA, the CDR3 is TGTGCCAGCAGCCAGGACAGGATGAACACTGAAGCTTTCTTT.

The table lists this clone with a count of one. The chain joins TRBV4-1 to TRBJ1-6; possible D gene TRBD1, 5 bases. V dropped 1 base and J dropped 8 bases, with 12 bases sitting between them. Germline CDR1 and CDR2: MGHRA and YSYEKL. CDR3 size: 15 residues. The CDR3 nucleotides read TGCGCCAGCAGCCAAGCTCCGGACAAGTATTCACCCCTCCACTTT. It specifies CASSQAPDKYSPLHF.

The gene calls are TRBV29-1 and TRBJ2-7, with 7 bases aligning to TRBD1. The CDR3 loop spans 14 amino acids. The ends lost 7 bases at V and 6 bases at J; junction bases unmatched: 15. Germline-derived CDR1 and CDR2 are SQVTM and ANQGSEA. The CDR3 region has the DNA TGCAGCGCAACCACCGGGACAGTGAATCGCGAGCAGTACTTC. Translation: CSATTGTVNREQYF.

This clone was observed a few times. The J gene is TRBJ1-2, the V gene TRBV6-5; D is uncertain. CDR3 size: 14 residues. CDR1 MNHEY and CDR2 SVGAGI come from the germline V gene. V lost 0 bases, J lost 6 bases, and 11 bases lay in between. The CDR3 is CASSYSSDSDGYTF. CDR3 nucleotide sequence: TGTGCCAGCAGTTACTCGAGCGACTCTGATGGCTACACCTTC.

The chain has TRBV3-1 (or the pseudogene TRBV3-2) and TRBJ1-3, with D possibly TRBD1 on 5 matching bases. Germline CDR1 is LGHDT and CDR2 is YNNKEL (reference sequence). CDR3 length equals 12 residues. V gave up 4 bases and J gave up 4 bases, with 5 bases separating them. The CDR3 DNA sequence: TGTGCCAGCAGCCCAGGGGGAAACACCATATATTTT. Translating gives CASSPGGNTIYF.

J is TRBJ1-2 and V is TRBV6-5; TRBD1 agrees at 9 bases. J gave up 4 bases and V 6 bases, and 9 bases lay outside the gene matches. This CDR3 has 15 amino acids. Germline CDR1 and CDR2: MNHEY and SVGAGI. The CDR3 sequence is CASRPDRGYGYGYTF. DNA for the CDR3: TGTGCCAGCAGACCAGACAGGGGGTATGGCTATGGCTACACCTTC.

The chain carries TRBV28 and TRBJ1-1; D gene ambiguous. CDR3 length equals 15 residues. Trimming removed 6 bases at V and 11 bases at J, with 25 bases between. Germline V gene lookup returns CDR1 MDHEN and CDR2 SYDVKM. This CDR3 is CASSLRQAVNPEAFF. The CDR3, as DNA: TGTGCCAGCAGCTTACGGCAGGCAGTTAACCCCGAGGCTTTCTTT.

V is TRBV7-9 and J is TRBJ2-1; the match to TRBD2 covers 11 bases. The CDR3 contains 15 residues. Losses at the gene ends were 1 base for V and 8 bases for J; bases not matched to a gene: 4. CDR1 and CDR2 from the germline V gene are SEHNR and FQNEAQ (reference sequence). CDR3 loop: CASSLGLAGGDEQFF. The CDR3 region has the DNA TGTGCCAGCAGCTTAGGCCTAGCGGGAGGAGATGAGCAGTTCTTC.

V gene TRBV18 combines with J gene TRBJ1-1; 8 positions match TRBD1. The V gene end was trimmed by 6 bases and the J gene end by 1 base; junction bases not matched to a gene: 13. There are 17 residues in the CDR3. Looked up from germline, CDR1 is KGHSH and CDR2 is LQKENI. This CDR3 is CASSPRNSQGANTEAFF. The CDR3 DNA follows: TGTGCCAGCTCGCCAAGGAACAGCCAGGGGGCGAACACTGAAGCTTTCTTT. Full variable domain (missing parts from reference TRBV18 and TRBJ1-1): NAGVMQNPRHLVRRRGQEARLRCSPMKGHSHVYWYRQLPEEGLKFMVYLQKENIIDESGMPKERFSAEFPKEGPSILRIQQVVRGDSAAYFCASSPRNSQGANTEAFFGQGTRLTVV.

The V call is TRBV5-1, the J call TRBJ2-3; 10 bases fit TRBD1. The germline gives CDR1 SGHRS, CDR2 YFSETQ. The CDR3 has 15 residues. With V trimmed by 4 bases and J by 4 bases, 6 bases remained unmatched. The CDR3 DNA reads as TGCGCCAGCAGCAACCGGGACAGGGGTGCAGATACGCAGTATTTT. It translates to CASSNRDRGADTQYF.

CDR3: CASSLAREKLFF. The CDR3 bases are TGTGCCAGCAGCTTAGCGAGGGAAAAACTGTTTTTT. The genes are TRBV11-2 and TRBJ1-4; D unclear. This CDR3 is built from 12 residues. Germline lookup yields CDR1 SGHAT and CDR2 FQNNGV. The V end was cut by 1 base, the J end by 8 bases, with 5 bases between.

The chain has TRBV11-2 and TRBJ1-2; perhaps TRBD1 as D (5 bases). Germline V gene lookup returns CDR1 SGHAT and CDR2 FQNNGV. The germline V and J ends were trimmed by 3 bases and 5 bases, with 16 bases remaining between them. The CDR3 consists of 15 residues. The CDR3 DNA reads TGTGCCAGCAGCTTCCTAATCGGCAGGGCGTATGGCTACACCTTC. It encodes CASSFLIGRAYGYTF.

This clone was counted a single time. This chain uses TRBV5-6 with TRBJ2-3; 7 bases are a match to TRBD1. After removal of 8 bases from V and 6 bases from J, the junction contained 6 bases not matched to a gene. The CDR3 spans 12 residues. Germline V gives CDR1 SGHDT, CDR2 YYEEEE. The CDR3 DNA reads as TGTGCCAGTACAGGGGCCCCCGATACGCAGTATTTT. It specifies CASTGAPDTQYF.

The rearrangement links TRBV6-5 to TRBJ2-5; tentatively, D is TRBD1 (5 bases). The germline V gene encodes CDR1 MNHEY and CDR2 SVGAGI. With 8 bases removed from V and 4 bases from J, the gap between germline ends came to 20 bases. The CDR3 contains 15 residues. The CDR3 bases are TGTGCCAGCCAGCAACAAGGGGCCTGGAGAGAGACCCAGTACTTC. It yields the protein CASQQQGAWRETQYF.

Points on this clone: Different DNA sequences within this sample yield the same CDR3. The rearrangement links TRBV28 to TRBJ2-1, with TRBD2 matching 14 bases. The CDR3 extends over 16 amino acids. Germline-derived CDR1 and CDR2 are MDHEN and SYDVKM. V was pared by 2 bases and J by 7 bases, with 4 bases of the junction left unmatched. The CDR3 here is CASSLVRTSGRNEQFF. In DNA form, the CDR3 reads TGTGCCAGCAGTTTAGTGAGGACTAGCGGGAGGAATGAGCAGTTCTTC.

This chain connects TRBV3-1 (or the pseudogene TRBV3-2) to TRBJ1-2; 7 positions match TRBD1. V shed 0 bases, J shed 7 bases, and the junction held 11 bases outside the gene matches. Per germline, CDR1 LGHDT and CDR2 YNNKEL (reference sequence). This CDR3 comprises 16 residues. The CDR3, as DNA: TGTGCCAGCAGCCAAGATTTCGCGACAGGGAGATCTGGCTACACCTTC. Amino acids: CASSQDFATGRSGYTF.

V and J are TRBV28 and TRBJ1-4, with TRBD1 as a possible D gene (5 bases). Trimming shortened V by 6 bases and J by 0 bases, and 14 bases separated the two germline ends. The CDR3 sequence is 16 residues long. Per germline, CDR1 MDHEN and CDR2 SYDVKM. The CDR3 nucleotides read TGTGCCAGCAGGTCGACAGACGTAACAACTAATGAAAAACTGTTTTTT. This encodes CASRSTDVTTNEKLFF.

This chain joins TRBV19 and TRBJ1-1; TRBD1 matches 7 bases. The J segment lost 6 bases and the V segment lost 6 bases, leaving 13 bases of the junction unmatched. CDR3 size: 15 residues. Germline values: CDR1 LNHDA, CDR2 SQIVND (reference sequence). The CDR3 sequence: CASSARQGVAAEAFF. The CDR3 DNA reads TGTGCCAGTAGCGCCCGACAGGGAGTAGCAGCTGAAGCTTTCTTT.

The chain recombines TRBV5-1 with TRBJ2-3, with D maybe TRBD2 (5 bases). Germline-derived CDR1 and CDR2 are SGHRS and YFSETQ. This CDR3 has 15 amino acids. V was cut by 3 bases and J by 0 bases, with 11 bases left in between. CDR3 nucleotides: TGCGCCAGCAGCTATGGACTGGGAAGCACAGATACGCAGTATTTT. Residues: CASSYGLGSTDTQYF.